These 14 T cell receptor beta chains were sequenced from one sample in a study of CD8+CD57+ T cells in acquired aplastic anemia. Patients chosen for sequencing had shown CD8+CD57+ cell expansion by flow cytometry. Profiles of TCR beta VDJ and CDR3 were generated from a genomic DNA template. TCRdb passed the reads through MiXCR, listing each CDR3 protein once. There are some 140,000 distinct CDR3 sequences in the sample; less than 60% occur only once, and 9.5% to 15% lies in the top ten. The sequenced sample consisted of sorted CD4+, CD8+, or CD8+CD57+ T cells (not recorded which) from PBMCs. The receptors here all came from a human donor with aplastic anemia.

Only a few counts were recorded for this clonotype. CDR3 in amino acids: CASSGLDRVDTQYF. Here the CDR3 DNA reads TGTGCCAGCTCAGGACTAGATCGGGTAGATACGCAGTATTTT. The chain has TRBV19 and TRBJ2-3; 7 nucleotides match TRBD2. This CDR3 contains 14 residues. The germline V gene has CDR1 LNHDA and CDR2 SQIVND (reference sequence). The V gene end was trimmed by 9 bases and the J gene end by 5 bases; junction bases not matched to a gene: 11.

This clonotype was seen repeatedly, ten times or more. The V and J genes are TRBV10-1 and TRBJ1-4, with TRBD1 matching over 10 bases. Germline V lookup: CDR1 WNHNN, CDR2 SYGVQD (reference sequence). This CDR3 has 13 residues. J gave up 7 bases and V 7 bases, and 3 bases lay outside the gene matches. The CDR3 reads CASKGQGSEKLFF. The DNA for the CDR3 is TGCGCCAGCAAGGGACAGGGGAGTGAAAAACTGTTTTTT.

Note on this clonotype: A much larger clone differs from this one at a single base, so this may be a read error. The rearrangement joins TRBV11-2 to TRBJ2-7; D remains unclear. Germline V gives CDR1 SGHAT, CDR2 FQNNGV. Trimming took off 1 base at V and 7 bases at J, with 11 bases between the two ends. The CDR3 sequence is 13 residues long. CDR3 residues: CASSLGGVWEQYF. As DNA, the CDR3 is TGTGCCAGCAGCTTAGGAGGCGTATGGGAGCAGTACTTC.

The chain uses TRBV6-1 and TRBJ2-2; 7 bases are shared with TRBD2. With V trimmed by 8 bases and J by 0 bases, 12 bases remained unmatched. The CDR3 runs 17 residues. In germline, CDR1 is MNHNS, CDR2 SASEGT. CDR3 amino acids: CASRAGRSGANTGELFF. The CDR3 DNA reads TGTGCCAGCCGGGCGGGGAGGAGCGGGGCGAACACCGGGGAGCTGTTTTTT.

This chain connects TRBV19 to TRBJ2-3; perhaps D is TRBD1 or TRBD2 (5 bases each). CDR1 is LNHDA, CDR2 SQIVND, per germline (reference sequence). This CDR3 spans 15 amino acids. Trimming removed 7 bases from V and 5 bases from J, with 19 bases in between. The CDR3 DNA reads TGTGCCAGTACCCCAGGGACGGCCTTTGGAGATACGCAGTATTTT. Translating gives CASTPGTAFGDTQYF.

The CDR3 loop is CASSSDTGNGYTF. CDR3 DNA sequence: TGCGCCAGCAGCTCAGACACAGGGAACGGCTACACCTTC. The chain uses TRBV5-1 and TRBJ1-2, with D perhaps TRBD1 (6 bases). The CDR3 extends over 13 amino acids. Trimming shortened V by 3 bases and J by 8 bases, and 14 bases separated the two germline ends. Germline CDR1 SGHRS, CDR2 YFSETQ.

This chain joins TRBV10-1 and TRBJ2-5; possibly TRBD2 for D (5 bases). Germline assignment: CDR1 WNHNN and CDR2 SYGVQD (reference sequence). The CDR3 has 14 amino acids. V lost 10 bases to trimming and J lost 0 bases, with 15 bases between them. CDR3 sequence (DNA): TGCGCCAACCCCATAGCGTACCACCAAGAGACCCAGTACTTC. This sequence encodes CANPIAYHQETQYF.

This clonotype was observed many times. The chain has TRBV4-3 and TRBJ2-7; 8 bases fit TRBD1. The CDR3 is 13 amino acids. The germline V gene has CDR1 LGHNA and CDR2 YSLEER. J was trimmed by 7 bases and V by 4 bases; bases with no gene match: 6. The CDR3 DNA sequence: TGCGCCAGCAGCCGACTGACAGGGGTTGAGCAGTACTTC. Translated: CASSRLTGVEQYF.

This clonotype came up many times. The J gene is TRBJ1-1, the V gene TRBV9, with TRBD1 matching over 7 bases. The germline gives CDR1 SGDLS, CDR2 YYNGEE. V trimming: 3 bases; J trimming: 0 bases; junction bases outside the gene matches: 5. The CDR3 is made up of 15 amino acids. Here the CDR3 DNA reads TGTGCCAGCAGCGCGAAAACAGGGGTGAACACTGAAGCTTTCTTT. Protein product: CASSAKTGVNTEAFF.

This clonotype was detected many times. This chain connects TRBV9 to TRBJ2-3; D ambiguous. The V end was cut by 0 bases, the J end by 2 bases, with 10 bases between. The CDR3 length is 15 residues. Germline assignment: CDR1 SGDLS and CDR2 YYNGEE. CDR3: CASSVGGAFTDTQYF. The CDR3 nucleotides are TGTGCCAGCAGCGTAGGCGGTGCCTTCACAGATACGCAGTATTTT.

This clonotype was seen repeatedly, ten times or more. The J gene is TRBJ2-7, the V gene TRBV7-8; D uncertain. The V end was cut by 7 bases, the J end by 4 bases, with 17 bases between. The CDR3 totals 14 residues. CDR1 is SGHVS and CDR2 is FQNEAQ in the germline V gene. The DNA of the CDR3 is TGTGCCAGCACCTCCTCTCGCGAGAGTTACGAGCAGTACTTC. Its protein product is CASTSSRESYEQYF.

CDR3 DNA sequence: TGTGCCAGCAGCCAAGATCTGACCGCTGAGCCCTATGGCTACACCTTC. Translated, it gives CASSQDLTAEPYGYTF. V and J are TRBV14 and TRBJ1-2; D ambiguous. Germline-derived CDR1 and CDR2 are SGHDN and FVKESK. V shed 0 bases and J shed 4 bases, with 15 bases lying between them. The length of the CDR3 is 16 residues.

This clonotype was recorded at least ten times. CDR3 sequence reads: CSAREGTGEVGGYTF. As DNA, the CDR3 is TGCAGTGCTAGAGAGGGGACAGGGGAGGTAGGAGGCTACACCTTC. The chain is built from TRBV20-1 and TRBJ1-2; 10 nucleotides match TRBD1. The CDR3 sequence is 15 residues long. Germline V gene sequence: CDR1 DFQATT, CDR2 SNEGSKA (reference sequence). After removal of 0 bases from V and 8 bases from J, the junction contained 9 bases not matched to a gene.

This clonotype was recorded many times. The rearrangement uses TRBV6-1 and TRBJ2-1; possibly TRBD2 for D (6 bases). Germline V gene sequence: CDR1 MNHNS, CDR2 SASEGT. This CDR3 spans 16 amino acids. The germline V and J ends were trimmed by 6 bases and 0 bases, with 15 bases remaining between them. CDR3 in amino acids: CASSLDGGSSYNEQFF. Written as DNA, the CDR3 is TGTGCCAGCAGCCTAGACGGGGGAAGCTCCTACAATGAGCAGTTCTTC.